Listed here is a single TCR beta chain. This CDR3 has 15 amino acids. The V end lost 2 bases, the J end lost 5 bases, and 18 bases lay between the germline ends. Germline V gene lookup returns CDR1 GTSNPN and CDR2 SVGIG (reference sequence). These data belong to a study of blood T cell repertoires in COVID-19. Overall study context: The cDNA or gDNA used as material had been derived from T cells, B-cell-depleted T cells, or PBMCs.

Followed longitudinally, the Seattle patients had been enrolled during active infection. As handled by the study authors: Reference gene primer amplification yielded estimated nucleated cell counts. The assay was immunoSEQ multiplex PCR, and TCRdb's table has in-frame clones only and misses some. V, J and clone size reflect that table, while D and trimming were determined from the DNA. The sample has over 200,000 clones; about 90% are singletons. The sample comprised peripheral blood. The chain links TRBV30 to TRBJ2-5; maybe TRBD2 (5 bases). This sequence was found in a person aged 18 to 30 with COVID-19, enrolled during active disease. CDR3: CAWSSLYGIRETQYF. The DNA for the CDR3 is TGTGCCTGGAGTTCCTTATACGGGATCCGGGAGACCCAGTACTTC.